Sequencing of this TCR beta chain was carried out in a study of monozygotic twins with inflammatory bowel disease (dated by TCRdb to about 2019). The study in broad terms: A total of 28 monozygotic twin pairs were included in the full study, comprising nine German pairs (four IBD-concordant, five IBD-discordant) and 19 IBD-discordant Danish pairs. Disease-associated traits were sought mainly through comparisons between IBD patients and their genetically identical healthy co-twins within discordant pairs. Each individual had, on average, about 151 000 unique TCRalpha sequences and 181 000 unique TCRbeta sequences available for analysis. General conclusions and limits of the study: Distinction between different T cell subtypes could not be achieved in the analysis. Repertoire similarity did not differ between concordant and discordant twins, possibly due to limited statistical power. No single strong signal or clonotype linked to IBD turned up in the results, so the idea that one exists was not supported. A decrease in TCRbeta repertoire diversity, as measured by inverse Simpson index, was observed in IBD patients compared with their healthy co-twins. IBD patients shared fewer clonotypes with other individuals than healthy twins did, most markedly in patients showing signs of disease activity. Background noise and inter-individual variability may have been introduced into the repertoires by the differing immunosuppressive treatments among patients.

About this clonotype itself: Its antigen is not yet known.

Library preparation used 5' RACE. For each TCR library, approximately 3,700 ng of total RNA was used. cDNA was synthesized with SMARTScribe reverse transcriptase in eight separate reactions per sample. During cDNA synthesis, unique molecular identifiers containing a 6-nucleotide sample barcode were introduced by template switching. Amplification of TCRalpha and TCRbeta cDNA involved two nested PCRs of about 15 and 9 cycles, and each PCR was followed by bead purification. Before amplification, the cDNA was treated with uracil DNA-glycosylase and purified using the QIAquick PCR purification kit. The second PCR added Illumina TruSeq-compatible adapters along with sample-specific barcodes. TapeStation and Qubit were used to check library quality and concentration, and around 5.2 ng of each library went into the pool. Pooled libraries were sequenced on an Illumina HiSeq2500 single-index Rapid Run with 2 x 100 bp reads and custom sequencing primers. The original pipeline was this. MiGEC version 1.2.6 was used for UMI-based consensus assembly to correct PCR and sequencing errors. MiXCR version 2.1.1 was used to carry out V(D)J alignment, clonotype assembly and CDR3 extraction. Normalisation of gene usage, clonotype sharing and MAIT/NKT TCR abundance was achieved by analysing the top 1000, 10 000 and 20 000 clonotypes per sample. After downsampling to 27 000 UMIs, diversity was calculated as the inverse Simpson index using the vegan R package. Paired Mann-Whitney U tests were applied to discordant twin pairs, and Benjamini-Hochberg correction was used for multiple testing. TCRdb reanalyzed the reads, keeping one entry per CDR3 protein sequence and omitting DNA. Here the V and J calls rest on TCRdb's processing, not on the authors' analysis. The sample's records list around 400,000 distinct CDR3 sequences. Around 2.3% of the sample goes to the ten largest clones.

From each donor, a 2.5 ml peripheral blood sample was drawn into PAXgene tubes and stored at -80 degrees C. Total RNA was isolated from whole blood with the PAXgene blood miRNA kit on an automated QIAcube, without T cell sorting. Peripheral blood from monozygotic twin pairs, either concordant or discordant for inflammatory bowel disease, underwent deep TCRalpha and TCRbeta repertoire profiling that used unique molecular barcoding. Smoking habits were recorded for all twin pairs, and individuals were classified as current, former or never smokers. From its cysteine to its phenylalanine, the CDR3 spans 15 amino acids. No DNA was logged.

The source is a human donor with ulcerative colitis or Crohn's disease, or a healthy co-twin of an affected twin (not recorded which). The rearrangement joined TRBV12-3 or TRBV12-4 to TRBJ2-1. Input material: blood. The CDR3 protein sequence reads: CASRHSSGPYNEQFF.